This TCR beta chain was profiled in a study of monozygotic twins with inflammatory bowel disease. cDNA was produced in eight separate reactions per sample. Each CDR3 protein gets one entry in TCRdb, which reprocessed the 5' RACE reads and gives no DNA. This table holds approximately 140,000 distinct CDR3 sequences. CDR3 length: 14 residues. Germline CDR1 reads SEHNR; CDR2 reads FQNEAQ (reference sequence). Points on this clonotype: Its antigen remains unidentified.

The study's findings and limits: Repertoire similarity did not differ between concordant and discordant twins, perhaps due to limited power. Any single strong signal or clonotype tied to IBD lacked support.

Sequencing was done on a sample of blood. The clonotype originates from a human donor with ulcerative colitis or Crohn's disease, or a healthy co-twin of an affected twin (not recorded which). The genes are TRBV7-9 and TRBJ2-5; TCRdb lists TRBD2, though no DNA is available to test this call. CDR3 sequence: CASSPHLAEETQYF.